Shown below are 16 T cell receptor beta chains from a single sample sequenced in a study of identical twins. TCRdb used MiXCR to reprocess the 5' RACE reads, holding one entry per CDR3 protein. The table has 750,000 to 950,000 distinct CDR3 sequences, more than 9% seen once. The same data also contributed to another study, on yellow fever vaccine responses in identical twins.

Sequencing was done on a sample of PBMCs. These receptors were collected from a woman aged 18-29 years in good health.

The sample holds one count of this clonotype. The chain employs TRBV6-5 and TRBJ2-5; 9 bases map to TRBD2. Germline V lookup: CDR1 MNHEY, CDR2 SVGAGI. V lost 1 base, J lost 2 bases, and 2 bases stayed unmatched. The CDR3 sequence is 15 residues long. CDR3 residues: CASSYWGLAQETQYF. The CDR3 nucleotides read TGTGCCAGCAGTTACTGGGGACTAGCTCAAGAGACCCAGTACTTC.

The V call is TRBV7-8, the J call TRBJ2-1; D might be TRBD1 (8 bases). Per the germline V gene, CDR1 is SGHVS and CDR2 is FQNEAQ. Trimming left V 2 bases short and J 5 bases short, with 13 bases between. The CDR3 has 15 amino acids. The CDR3 bases are TGTGCCAGCAGCTTAAGACAGGGGACTAACAATGAGCAGTTCTTC. Translated, it gives CASSLRQGTNNEQFF.

V usage is TRBV15 and J usage is TRBJ2-1; 9 positions match TRBD2. V lost 3 bases and J lost 3; bases outside the gene matches: 3. The CDR3 length is 15 residues. The germline V gene has CDR1 LNHNV and CDR2 YYDKDF (reference sequence). CDR3 bases: TGTGCCACCAGCAGCAGCGGGGGGCACTACAATGAGCAGTTCTTC. Translation: CATSSSGGHYNEQFF.

The V and J genes are TRBV5-1 and TRBJ2-1; 15 bases match TRBD2. The CDR3 contains 15 residues. The germline V gene encodes CDR1 SGHRS and CDR2 YFSETQ. Trimming took 5 bases from V and 11 from J; bases not matched to a gene: 8. The DNA of the CDR3 is TGCGCCAGCAGTTCCGGACTAGCGGGAGGGGGGCAGCAGTTCTTC. It encodes CASSSGLAGGGQQFF.

The rearrangement links TRBV5-1 to TRBJ2-1; tentatively, D is TRBD2 (6 bases). With 4 bases removed from V and 8 bases from J, the gap between germline ends came to 25 bases. Germline V gives CDR1 SGHRS, CDR2 YFSETQ. The CDR3 extends over 17 amino acids. The CDR3 spells CASSQHPSSASLDEQFF. The DNA of the CDR3 is TGCGCCAGCAGCCAGCACCCCTCTAGCGCTAGTCTGGATGAGCAGTTCTTC.

The genes are TRBV20-1 and TRBJ2-7, with 9 bases lining up with TRBD2. There are 15 residues in the CDR3. V dropped 0 bases and J dropped 2; count of bases not matched to a gene: 5. Germline CDR1 and CDR2: DFQATT and SNEGSKA (reference sequence). CDR3 sequence (DNA): TGCAGTGCTAGAGATCCAGCGGGAGGACCCTACGAGCAGTACTTC. It specifies CSARDPAGGPYEQYF.

The chain couples TRBV20-1 to TRBJ2-5; TRBD2 agrees at 7 bases. The V gene's germline CDR1 is DFQATT and CDR2 SNEGSKA (reference sequence). This CDR3 has 12 amino acids. CDR3 amino acids: CSPWGGQETQYF. CDR3 sequence (DNA): TGCAGCCCTTGGGGGGGTCAGGAGACCCAGTACTTC.

This clonotype has at least ten counts. The chain links TRBV12-3 or TRBV12-4 to TRBJ2-7; D unresolved. Trimming took 1 base from V and 7 from J, leaving 14 bases between them. The length of the CDR3 is 14 residues. The CDR3 nucleotides read TGTGCCAGCAGTTTAGGACTCACGGTGGGTGAGCAGTACGTC. Amino acid sequence: CASSLGLTVGEQYV.

This clonotype was recorded a few times. The V and J genes are TRBV10-2 and TRBJ1-2, with no clear D. V lost 0 bases, J lost 1 base, and 3 bases lay in between. The CDR3 sequence is 13 residues long. Germline values: CDR1 WSHSY, CDR2 SAAADI. CDR3 sequence reads: CASSESVNYGYTF. CDR3 nucleotides: TGCGCCAGCAGTGAGTCGGTTAACTATGGCTACACCTTC.

This clonotype was seen ten or more times. The rearrangement uses TRBV28 and TRBJ2-3; D is undetermined. Looked up from germline, CDR1 is MDHEN and CDR2 is SYDVKM. The germline V and J ends were trimmed by 7 bases and 6 bases, with 20 bases remaining between them. The CDR3 consists of 15 residues. The CDR3 nucleotides are TGTGCCAGCAAGGAAGGCGACCTCCTCGGGGATACGCAGTATTTT. Translation: CASKEGDLLGDTQYF.

This clonotype has just a few counts. This rearrangement joins TRBV29-1 to TRBJ1-1; 8 bases line up with TRBD1. V dropped 5 bases and J dropped 1; count of bases not matched to a gene: 9. CDR1 is SQVTM, CDR2 ANQGSEA, per germline. This CDR3 has 15 amino acids. Here the CDR3 DNA reads TGCAGCGTTCTTTTACAGGGGGAACAGAACACTGAAGCTTTCTTT. Translating gives CSVLLQGEQNTEAFF.

This chain connects TRBV7-8 to TRBJ2-2, with 9 nucleotides matching TRBD2. The CDR3 is 16 amino acids. CDR1 and CDR2 (germline): SGHVS, FQNEAQ. Trimming cost V 0 bases and J 5 bases; bases outside gene matches: 4. This chain's CDR3 is CASSLAQRGETGELFF. The CDR3, as DNA: TGTGCCAGCAGCTTAGCCCAGCGGGGGGAGACCGGGGAGCTGTTTTTT.

This clonotype came up a few times. The chain recombines TRBV6-5 with TRBJ2-1; no definite D call. V was cut by 0 bases and J by 6 bases, with 9 bases left in between. Per the germline V gene, CDR1 is MNHEY and CDR2 is SVGAGI. This CDR3 has 14 residues. CDR3 coding DNA: TGTGCCAGCAGTTACTCGAACGTCGTCAATGAGCAGTTCTTC. Translated: CASSYSNVVNEQFF.

In this sample, this clonotype turned up a few times. V is TRBV5-1 and J is TRBJ1-5; tentative D call: TRBD1 (6 bases). CDR1 and CDR2 (germline): SGHRS, YFSETQ. Trimming shortened V by 0 bases and J by 3 bases, and 10 bases separated the two germline ends. The CDR3 is 15 residues long. The CDR3 region is CASSLEGQLNQPQHF. Here the CDR3 DNA reads TGCGCCAGCAGCTTGGAAGGACAGCTCAATCAGCCCCAGCATTTT.

In this sample, this clonotype turned up many times. This chain uses TRBV7-9 with TRBJ2-3; D is unclear. The CDR3 runs 16 residues. Germline CDR1 SEHNR, CDR2 FQNEAQ (reference sequence). V was trimmed by 1 base and J by 2 bases, leaving 13 bases between them. This CDR3 reads CASSLDGTSVTDTQYF. The CDR3 DNA follows: TGTGCCAGCAGCTTAGATGGTACATCAGTCACAGATACGCAGTATTTT. The whole variable domain, remainder taken from reference TRBV7-9 and TRBJ2-3, is DTGVSQNPRHKITKRGQNVTFRCDPISEHNRLYWYRQTLGQGPEFLTYFQNEAQLEKSRLLSDRFSAERPKGSFSTLEIQRTEQGDSAMYLCASSLDGTSVTDTQYFGPGTRLTVL.

This clonotype was seen many times. The chain employs TRBV19 and TRBJ1-5; a possible D gene is TRBD1 (6 bases). The CDR3 loop spans 14 amino acids. Germline V gene sequence: CDR1 LNHDA, CDR2 SQIVND (reference sequence). The V gene lost 3 bases and the J gene lost 1 base, with 7 bases spanning the gap. The CDR3: CASSIQGSNQPQHF. The DNA for the CDR3 is TGTGCCAGTAGTATCCAGGGGAGCAATCAGCCCCAGCATTTT.